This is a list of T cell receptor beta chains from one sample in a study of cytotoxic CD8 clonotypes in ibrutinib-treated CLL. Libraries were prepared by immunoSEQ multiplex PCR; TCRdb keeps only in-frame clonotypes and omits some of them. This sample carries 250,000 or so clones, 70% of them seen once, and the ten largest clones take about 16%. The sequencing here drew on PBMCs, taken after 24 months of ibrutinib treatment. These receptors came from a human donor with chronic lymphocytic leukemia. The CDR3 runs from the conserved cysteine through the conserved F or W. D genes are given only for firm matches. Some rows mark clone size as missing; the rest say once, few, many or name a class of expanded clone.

CDR3aa: CASRLGPGASGTQYF
CDR3nt: TGTGCCAGTAGATTGGGGCCGGGAGCATCGGGTACGCAGTATTTT
abundance: NA
j_gene: TRBJ2-3
d_gene: NA
v_gene: TRBV19

CDR3aa: CTSSKDSHRGSYEQYF
CDR3nt: TGCACCAGCAGCAAAGACAGCCACAGGGGCTCCTACGAGCAGTACTTC
abundance: few
j_gene: TRBJ2-7
d_gene: NA
v_gene: TRBV1

CDR3aa: CASSSPGQGFNEQFF
CDR3nt: TGTGCCAGCAGTTCGCCGGGACAGGGGTTCAATGAGCAGTTCTTC
abundance: few
j_gene: TRBJ2-1
d_gene: TRBD1
v_gene: TRBV27

CDR3aa: CAWNTGTGFTDTQYF
CDR3nt: TGTGCCTGGAACACCGGGACAGGGTTCACAGATACGCAGTATTTT
abundance: NA
j_gene: TRBJ2-3
d_gene: TRBD1
v_gene: TRBV30

CDR3aa: CASSYRVFWDEQFF
CDR3nt: TGTGCCAGCAGTTACAGGGTGTTTTGGGATGAGCAGTTCTTC
abundance: few
j_gene: TRBJ2-1
d_gene: NA
v_gene: TRBV28

CDR3aa: CATSRDMGTHQPQHF
CDR3nt: TGTGCCACCAGCAGAGATATGGGCACTCATCAGCCCCAGCATTTT
abundance: NA
j_gene: TRBJ1-5
d_gene: NA
v_gene: TRBV15

CDR3aa: CASSFGGLGKLFF
CDR3nt: TGTGCCAGCAGCTTCGGGGGATTGGGAAAACTGTTTTTT
abundance: NA
j_gene: TRBJ1-4
d_gene: NA
v_gene: TRBV7-6

CDR3aa: CASSLLAGDSYEQYF
CDR3nt: TGTGCCAGCAGCTTGCTAGCGGGAGACTCCTACGAGCAGTACTTC
abundance: NA
j_gene: TRBJ2-7
d_gene: TRBD2
v_gene: TRBV5-6

CDR3aa: CASSTAAIYEQYF
CDR3nt: TGTGCCAGCAGCACTGCAGCAATCTACGAGCAGTACTTC
abundance: NA
j_gene: TRBJ2-7
d_gene: NA
v_gene: TRBV11-2

CDR3aa: CASSLGSGSGQETQYF
CDR3nt: TGTGCCAGCAGTTTAGGCTCGGGGTCGGGCCAAGAGACCCAGTACTTC
abundance: NA
j_gene: TRBJ2-5
d_gene: NA
v_gene: TRBV27

CDR3aa: CASRPGLAGGQKEQYF
CDR3nt: TGTGCCAGCAGACCTGGACTAGCGGGAGGGCAAAAAGAGCAGTACTTC
abundance: NA
j_gene: TRBJ2-7
d_gene: TRBD2
v_gene: TRBV6-6

CDR3aa: CASSRRQGDYGYTF
CDR3nt: TGTGCCAGCAGCAGGCGACAGGGGGACTATGGCTACACCTTC
abundance: few
j_gene: TRBJ1-2
d_gene: TRBD1
v_gene: TRBV4-2

CDR3aa: CASVQGRYSGANVLTF
CDR3nt: TGCGCCAGCGTACAGGGGAGGTACTCTGGGGCCAACGTCCTGACTTTC
abundance: once
j_gene: TRBJ2-6
d_gene: NA
v_gene: TRBV5-1

CDR3aa: CASSSGLAVTGELFF
CDR3nt: TGTGCCAGCAGCTCGGGACTAGCCGTCACCGGGGAGCTGTTTTTT
abundance: few
j_gene: TRBJ2-2
d_gene: TRBD2
v_gene: TRBV7-9

CDR3aa: CASSSHNSNEQFF
CDR3nt: TGTGCCAGCAGCTCACATAATAGCAATGAGCAGTTCTTC
abundance: few
j_gene: TRBJ2-1
d_gene: NA
v_gene: TRBV7-2

CDR3aa: CATREEKQAFF
CDR3nt: TGTGCCACCCGGGAGGAAAAACAAGCTTTCTTT
abundance: NA
j_gene: TRBJ1-1
d_gene: NA
v_gene: TRBV18

CDR3aa: CASSTVRGQGNTIYF
CDR3nt: TGTGCCAGTAGTACCGTCAGGGGGCAAGGAAACACCATATATTTT
abundance: few
j_gene: TRBJ1-3
d_gene: TRBD1
v_gene: TRBV19

CDR3aa: CAWRQRLARANEQFF
CDR3nt: TGTGCCTGGAGGCAACGACTAGCGAGGGCCAATGAGCAGTTCTTC
abundance: NA
j_gene: TRBJ2-1
d_gene: TRBD2
v_gene: TRBV30

CDR3aa: CASRTGGGYEQYF
CDR3nt: TGTGCCAGCAGAACAGGGGGCGGCTACGAGCAGTACTTC
abundance: NA
j_gene: TRBJ2-7
d_gene: TRBD1
v_gene: TRBV27

CDR3aa: CASSQEHPPLRDTSYEQYF
CDR3nt: TGCGCCAGCAGCCAAGAACACCCCCCTCTTCGGGACACCTCCTACGAGCAGTACTTC
abundance: NA
j_gene: TRBJ2-7
d_gene: NA
v_gene: TRBV4-1

CDR3aa: CAWSRDRGRETQYF
CDR3nt: TGTGCCTGGAGTCGGGACAGGGGGCGGGAGACCCAGTACTTC
abundance: NA
j_gene: TRBJ2-5
d_gene: TRBD1
v_gene: TRBV30

CDR3aa: CASSPGQGSYSEQFF
CDR3nt: TGTGCCAGTAGCCCAGGACAGGGGTCGTATAGTGAGCAGTTCTTC
abundance: NA
j_gene: TRBJ2-1
d_gene: TRBD1
v_gene: TRBV19

CDR3aa: CASSYSTGSLDHEQYF
CDR3nt: TGTGCCAGCAGTTACTCGACCGGATCACTAGACCACGAGCAGTACTTC
abundance: few
j_gene: TRBJ2-7
d_gene: NA
v_gene: TRBV6-5

CDR3aa: CASSLRWGQGGTGELFF
CDR3nt: TGTGCCAGCAGCTTAAGGTGGGGACAGGGAGGCACCGGGGAGCTGTTTTTT
abundance: NA
j_gene: TRBJ2-2
d_gene: TRBD1
v_gene: TRBV7-2